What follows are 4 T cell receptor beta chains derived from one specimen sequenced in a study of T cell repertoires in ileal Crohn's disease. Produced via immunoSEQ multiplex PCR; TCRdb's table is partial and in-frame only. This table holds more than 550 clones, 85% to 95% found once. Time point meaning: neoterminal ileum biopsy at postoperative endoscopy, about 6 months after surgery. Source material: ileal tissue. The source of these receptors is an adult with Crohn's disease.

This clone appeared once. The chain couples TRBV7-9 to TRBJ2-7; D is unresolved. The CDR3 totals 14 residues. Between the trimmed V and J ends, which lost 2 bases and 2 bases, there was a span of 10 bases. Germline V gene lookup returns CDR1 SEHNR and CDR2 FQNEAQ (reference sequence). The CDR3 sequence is CASSLIGTAYEQYF. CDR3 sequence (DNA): TGTGCCAGCAGCTTAATCGGTACTGCCTACGAGCAGTACTTC.

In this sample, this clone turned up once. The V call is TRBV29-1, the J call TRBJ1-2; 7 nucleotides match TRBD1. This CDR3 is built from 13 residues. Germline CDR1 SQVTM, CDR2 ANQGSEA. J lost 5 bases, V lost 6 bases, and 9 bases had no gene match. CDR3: CSVLDRVGYGYTF. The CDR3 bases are TGCAGCGTCCTTGACAGGGTGGGGTATGGCTACACCTTC.

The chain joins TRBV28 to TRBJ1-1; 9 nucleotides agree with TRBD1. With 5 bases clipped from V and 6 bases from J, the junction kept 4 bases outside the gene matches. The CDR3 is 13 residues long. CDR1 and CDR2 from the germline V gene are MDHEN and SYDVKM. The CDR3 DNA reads TGTGCCAGCAGTAGGACAGGGGTCCCTGAAGCTTTCTTT. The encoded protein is CASSRTGVPEAFF.

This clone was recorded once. CDR3 residues: CASSYRQGGWGYTF. The CDR3 DNA sequence: TGTGCCAGCAGTTACCGACAGGGTGGATGGGGCTACACCTTC. The rearrangement links TRBV6-5 to TRBJ1-2; 7 nucleotides line up with TRBD1. This CDR3 comprises 14 residues. From germline, CDR1 is MNHEY and CDR2 SVGAGI. V shed 2 bases, J shed 8 bases, and the junction held 8 bases outside the gene matches.